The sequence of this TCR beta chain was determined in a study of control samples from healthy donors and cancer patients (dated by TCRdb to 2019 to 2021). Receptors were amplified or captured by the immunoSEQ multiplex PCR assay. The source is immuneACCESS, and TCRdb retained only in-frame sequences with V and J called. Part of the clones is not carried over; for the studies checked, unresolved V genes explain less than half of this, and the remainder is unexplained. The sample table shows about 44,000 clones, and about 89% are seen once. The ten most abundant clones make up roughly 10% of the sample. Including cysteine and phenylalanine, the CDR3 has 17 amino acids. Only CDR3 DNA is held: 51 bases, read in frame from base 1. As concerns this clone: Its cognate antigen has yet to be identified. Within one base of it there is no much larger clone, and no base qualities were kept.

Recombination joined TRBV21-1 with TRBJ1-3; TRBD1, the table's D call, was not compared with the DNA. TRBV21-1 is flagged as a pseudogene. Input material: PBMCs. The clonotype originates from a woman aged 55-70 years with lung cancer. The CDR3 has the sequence CASSKFRPGGRGNTIYF. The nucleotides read TGTGCCAGCAGCAAATTCAGGCCAGGGGGCCGTGGAAACACCATATATTTT.